The 25 T cell receptor beta chains below come from one sample, sequenced in a study of CD8 T cells in ankylosing spondylitis. TCRdb redid the calling of the 5' RACE reads with MiXCR, one entry per CDR3 protein. Here the sample spans approximately 220,000 distinct CDR3 sequences, 10% being singletons. Sequencing was performed on blood, either unsorted or a sorted T cell fraction (not recorded which). All receptors derive from a male donor with ankylosing spondylitis or in good health (not recorded which).

In this sample, this clonotype turned up once. At one end, the junction sequence differs from germline, possibly due to a read error. The rearrangement joins TRBV11-2 to TRBJ2-3, with D perhaps TRBD2 (5 bases). Germline values: CDR1 SGHAT, CDR2 FQNNGV. The CDR3 is 15 amino acids. The CDR3 spells CASTLNGVNTDTQYF. The DNA of the CDR3 is TGTGCCAGCACCTTAAACGGGGTCAATACAGATACGCAGTATTTT.

This clonotype was recorded at least ten times. J is TRBJ2-7 and V is TRBV29-1; perhaps TRBD1 as D (5 bases). The V gene lost 2 bases and the J gene lost 3 bases, with 11 bases spanning the gap. In germline, CDR1 is SQVTM, CDR2 ANQGSEA. The length of the CDR3 is 13 residues. The DNA for the CDR3 is TGCAGCGTTGAATATCAGGGCAACTACGAGCAGTACTTC. Translated, it gives CSVEYQGNYEQYF.

This clonotype was counted ten times or more. CDR3 DNA sequence: TGTGCCAGCAGCAAGGGACGAGTATTTGGCTACACCTTC. Translated, it gives CASSKGRVFGYTF. The genes are TRBV7-3 and TRBJ1-2, with a weak D call TRBD1 (5 bases). The CDR3 sequence is 13 residues long. Germline CDR1 is SGHTA and CDR2 is FQGTGA. V shed 5 bases and J shed 7 bases, with 14 bases lying between them.

V gene TRBV20-1 combines with J gene TRBJ2-1; 9 bases match TRBD2. The CDR3 has 16 amino acids. The germline gives CDR1 DFQATT, CDR2 SNEGSKA (reference sequence). V was clipped by 4 bases and J by 6 bases; unmatched bases: 13. The CDR3 coding sequence is TGCAGTGCTACCAGTCCTCGGCGGGGGGGTACCAATGAGCAGTTCTTC. Residues: CSATSPRRGGTNEQFF.

The chain carries TRBV7-2 and TRBJ2-4; a possible D gene is TRBD2 (5 bases). Germline V gives CDR1 SGHTA, CDR2 FQGNSA. Trimming took 5 bases from V and 6 from J, leaving 14 bases between them. The CDR3 has 14 amino acids. The CDR3 sequence is CASSLDYTPNIQYF. The CDR3 DNA sequence: TGTGCCAGCAGCCTCGACTACACCCCAAACATTCAGTACTTC.

The V and J genes are TRBV18 and TRBJ2-5; D gene ambiguous. V lost 5 bases and J 3 bases, leaving 13 bases between the germline ends. The germline gives CDR1 KGHSH, CDR2 LQKENI. This CDR3 is 14 amino acids long. The CDR3 loop reads CASSAQLIKETQYF. CDR3 sequence (DNA): TGTGCCAGCTCAGCACAGTTAATAAAAGAGACCCAGTACTTC.

Ten or more counts support this clonotype. The chain carries TRBV20-1 and TRBJ2-3; the match to TRBD2 covers 7 bases. The junction had 12 bases not matched to a gene; V was cut back by 3 bases and J by 6 bases. The CDR3 extends over 15 amino acids. CDR1 and CDR2 from the germline V gene are DFQATT and SNEGSKA (reference sequence). DNA of the CDR3: TGCAGTGCTAGGCGGAGCAGCGGGGTTCCCGATACGCAGTATTTT. Protein sequence: CSARRSSGVPDTQYF.

This clonotype was detected a few times. The chain recombines TRBV20-1 with TRBJ2-2; D tentatively reads TRBD1 or TRBD2 (6 bases each). Germline CDR1 reads DFQATT; CDR2 reads SNEGSKA (reference sequence). Between the trimmed V and J ends, which lost 0 bases and 17 bases, there was a span of 28 bases. The CDR3 totals 16 residues. The CDR3 sequence is CSARDGGLGNTGEFFF. CDR3 nucleotides: TGCAGTGCTAGAGATGGGGGGCTGGGAAACACCGGGGAGTTTTTTTTT.

Ten or more counts support this clonotype. The chain joins TRBV29-1 to TRBJ2-3; D gene uncertain. Germline CDR1 reads SQVTM; CDR2 reads ANQGSEA. This CDR3 contains 13 residues. Trimming removed 4 bases at V and 2 bases at J, with 10 bases between. CDR3 sequence (DNA): TGCAGCGTTGCCGACAAACTCACAGATACGCAGTATTTT. Amino acid sequence: CSVADKLTDTQYF.

This clonotype appeared a few times. One base away lies a much larger clone, so this may be a sequencing read error. The V call is TRBV20-1, the J call TRBJ2-3; D is unclear. CDR1 is DFQATT and CDR2 is SNEGSKA in the germline V gene (reference sequence). The CDR3 sequence is 16 residues long. The CDR3 nucleotides are TGCTGTGCTCGCGGCGTTACCCGTGCAGGTCCAGATACGCAGTATTTT. Translation: CCARGVTRAGPDTQYF.

This clonotype was counted a few times. V usage is TRBV2 and J usage is TRBJ2-3; D gene ambiguous. The CDR3 runs 11 residues. Germline-derived CDR1 and CDR2 are SNHLY and FYNNEI. Trimming left V 3 bases short and J 6 bases short, with 4 bases between. CDR3 DNA: TGTGCCAGCAGTGACTGGGATACGCAGTATTTT. Its translation is CASSDWDTQYF.

This clonotype was seen a handful of times. The chain combines TRBV15 with TRBJ2-1; 10 bases agree with TRBD2. The CDR3 is 15 residues long. Germline CDR1 and CDR2: LNHNV and YYDKDF (reference sequence). Trimming took 0 bases from V and 6 from J; bases not matched to a gene: 2. This CDR3 reads CATSRERLAGNEQFF. The CDR3 region has the DNA TGTGCCACCAGCAGAGAAAGACTAGCGGGCAATGAGCAGTTCTTC.

At least ten counts were recorded for this clonotype. V is TRBV20-1 and J is TRBJ2-5; D might be TRBD1 (6 bases). V lost 0 bases and J lost 4, with 18 bases in between. This CDR3 region has 16 residues. Germline V gene sequence: CDR1 DFQATT, CDR2 SNEGSKA (reference sequence). The CDR3 spells CSARDLWGPEAETQYF. The CDR3 DNA sequence: TGCAGTGCTAGAGATCTATGGGGGCCAGAGGCAGAGACCCAGTACTTC.

Ten or more counts support this clonotype. This sequence joins TRBV7-9 and TRBJ2-5; D is ambiguous. CDR3 length: 15 residues. Germline CDR1 reads SEHNR; CDR2 reads FQNEAQ (reference sequence). V was clipped by 5 bases and J by 1 base, with 14 bases between them. The DNA of the CDR3 is TGTGCCAGCAGCCAGTCTTCCCCCAGCCAAGAGACCCAGTACTTC. Its protein is CASSQSSPSQETQYF.

J is TRBJ2-5 and V is TRBV20-1; TRBD2 might be the D (7 bases). The CDR3 has 14 residues. With 1 base removed from V and 6 bases from J, the gap between germline ends came to 15 bases. Germline V gene data show CDR1 as DFQATT and CDR2 as SNEGSKA (reference sequence). The CDR3, as DNA: TGCAGTGCTAGAGGGCGGGGGCAAGGGCAGACCCAGTACTTC. Amino acids: CSARGRGQGQTQYF.

This clonotype was detected many times. The chain uses TRBV27 and TRBJ2-7; D is undetermined. In germline, CDR1 is MNHEY, CDR2 SMNVEV (reference sequence). This CDR3 contains 13 residues. The CDR3 region is CATGVTGYHEQYF. Here the CDR3 DNA reads TGTGCTACCGGAGTGACGGGTTATCACGAGCAGTACTTC.

This clonotype came up many times. This rearrangement joins TRBV12-3 or TRBV12-4 to TRBJ1-2; 7 positions agree with TRBD1. Germline trimming cut 5 bases from V and 6 bases from J; bases unmatched to any gene: 12. This CDR3 comprises 15 residues. The CDR3 loop reads CASSPSDRTLHGYTF. In DNA, the CDR3 is TGTGCCAGCAGTCCCTCGGACAGGACCCTTCATGGCTACACCTTC.

This clonotype was counted at least ten times. V usage is TRBV29-1 and J usage is TRBJ2-1, with 9 nucleotides matching TRBD2. After removal of 7 bases from V and 8 bases from J, the junction contained 15 bases not matched to a gene. CDR1 and CDR2 (germline): SQVTM, ANQGSEA. CDR3 size: 15 residues. The CDR3 sequence is CSAAGPSGAVDEQFF. CDR3 DNA sequence: TGCAGCGCCGCCGGACCTAGCGGGGCTGTCGATGAGCAGTTCTTC.

V and J are TRBV3-1 and TRBJ1-2; no clear D gene. Germline CDR1 and CDR2: LGHDT and YNNKEL (reference sequence). V lost 1 base and J 2 bases, leaving 8 bases between the germline ends. CDR3 size: 14 residues. The CDR3 region is CASSQVGGNYGYTF. In DNA form, the CDR3 reads TGTGCCAGCAGCCAAGTGGGAGGGAACTATGGCTACACCTTC.

In regard to this clonotype: A much bigger clone sits one base away, suggesting this may be a read error. This chain connects TRBV5-1 to TRBJ2-5; perhaps TRBD1 as D (6 bases). The CDR3 covers 19 residues. Germline values: CDR1 SGHRS, CDR2 YFSETQ. The CDR3 loop reads CASSLGVFSGHHYQDTQYF. CDR3 in DNA: TGCGCCAGCAGCTTGGGGGTTTTTTCGGGACACCATTACCAAGACACCCAGTACTTC. Drawing the rest from reference TRBV5-1 and TRBJ2-5, the complete variable domain is KAGVTQTPRYLIKTRGQQVTLSCSPISGHRSVSWYQQTPGQGLQFLFEYFSETQRNKGNFPGRFSGRQFSNSRSEMNVSTLELGDSALYLCASSLGVFSGHHYQDTQYFGPGTRLLVL.

This clonotype was seen ten or more times. The V call is TRBV12-3 or TRBV12-4, the J call TRBJ1-5, with D maybe TRBD1 (6 bases). The CDR3 totals 15 residues. Trimming took off 5 bases at V and 5 bases at J, with 16 bases between the two ends. The CDR3, as DNA: TGTGCCAGCAGTGCCGTAGGGGGTAAGGATCAGCCCCAGCATTTT. It specifies CASSAVGGKDQPQHF.

This clonotype has at least ten counts. The rearrangement joins TRBV5-6 to TRBJ1-1; no definite D call. Looked up from germline, CDR1 is SGHDT and CDR2 is YYEEEE. CDR3 size: 15 residues. V was trimmed by 0 bases and J by 8 bases, leaving 17 bases between them. This CDR3 reads CASSLVEATTSEAFF. For the CDR3, the DNA is TGTGCCAGCAGCTTGGTGGAAGCGACAACTTCCGAAGCTTTCTTT.

This clonotype was found a few times. This chain uses TRBV7-8 with TRBJ1-4; 9 nucleotides match TRBD1. Losses at the gene ends were 5 bases for V and 7 bases for J; bases not matched to a gene: 5. CDR1 SGHVS and CDR2 FQNEAQ come from the germline V gene. CDR3 length: 14 amino acids. Here the CDR3 reads CASSQGQGPEKLFF. CDR3 DNA sequence: TGTGCCAGCAGCCAGGGACAGGGCCCTGAAAAACTGTTTTTT.

In its sample, this clonotype was seen many times. The chain recombines TRBV6-1 with TRBJ2-5, with 7 positions matching TRBD1. This CDR3 is built from 14 residues. The germline V gene encodes CDR1 MNHNS and CDR2 SASEGT. After removal of 5 bases from V and 3 bases from J, the junction contained 6 bases not matched to a gene. The CDR3: CASSPGTVKETQYF. CDR3 DNA: TGTGCCAGCAGTCCGGGGACAGTTAAAGAGACCCAGTACTTC.

This clonotype was recorded many times. The V and J genes are TRBV12-3 or TRBV12-4 and TRBJ2-2; tentatively, D is TRBD2 (7 bases). CDR3 length: 16 amino acids. Between the trimmed V and J ends, which lost 6 bases and 0 bases, there was a span of 14 bases. This CDR3 reads CASSWGGTPNTGELFF. In DNA form, the CDR3 reads TGTGCCAGCAGCTGGGGGGGGACACCGAACACCGGGGAGCTGTTTTTT.